These 26 T cell receptor beta chains came from one sample sequenced in a study of blood T cell repertoires in COVID-19. Libraries were prepared by immunoSEQ multiplex PCR; TCRdb keeps only in-frame clonotypes and omits some of them. Among some 190,000 clones listed, over 65% were seen once. Material for sequencing was peripheral blood. These TCRs come from a person aged 70 to 85 with COVID-19, enrolled during active disease.

The V call is TRBV11-3, the J call TRBJ2-2; 9 positions match TRBD1. The germline V gene encodes CDR1 SGHNT and CDR2 YENEEA. This CDR3 has 18 residues. V lost 5 bases, J lost 5 bases, and 15 bases stayed unmatched. CDR3 amino acids: CASSPPTGGRIETGELFF. CDR3 sequence (DNA): TGTGCCAGCAGCCCCCCGACAGGGGGACGGATAGAAACCGGGGAGCTGTTTTTT.

The chain couples TRBV5-1 to TRBJ2-4; 10 bases map to TRBD2. Germline-derived CDR1 and CDR2 are SGHRS and YFSETQ. V shed 4 bases and J 6 bases; nucleotides not matched to a gene: 10. This CDR3 spans 16 amino acids. The CDR3 loop is CASSPGASGRGNIQYF. The CDR3 DNA follows: TGCGCCAGCAGCCCGGGGGCTAGCGGGAGAGGAAACATTCAGTACTTC.

CDR3 sequence reads: CASSPSRGSYNSPLHF. Here the CDR3 DNA reads TGTGCCAGCAGCCCCTCAAGGGGATCCTATAATTCACCCCTCCACTTT. The gene calls are TRBV28 and TRBJ1-6, with D possibly matching TRBD1 (5 bases). The CDR3 length is 16 residues. V was clipped by 6 bases and J by 1 base, with 13 bases between them. Germline CDR1 and CDR2: MDHEN and SYDVKM.

This sequence joins TRBV2 and TRBJ2-1; 10 bases align to TRBD1. The CDR3 totals 15 residues. Looked up from germline, CDR1 is SNHLY and CDR2 is FYNNEI. Trimming took 4 bases from V and 5 from J; bases not matched to a gene: 5. CDR3 coding DNA: TGTGCCAGCAGTGCATGGGACAGGGGTAACAATGAGCAGTTCTTC. Translation gives CASSAWDRGNNEQFF.

The chain employs TRBV5-4 and TRBJ2-1; 8 positions match TRBD2. V was clipped by 4 bases and J by 5 bases; unmatched bases: 5. The CDR3 covers 14 residues. Germline CDR1 is SGHNT and CDR2 is YYREEE (reference sequence). The CDR3 loop is CASSTVAGHNEQFF. CDR3 nucleotides: TGTGCCAGCAGCACCGTAGCGGGACACAATGAGCAGTTCTTC.

This sequence joins TRBV29-1 and TRBJ1-3; D remains ambiguous. The length of the CDR3 is 15 residues. Germline CDR1 is SQVTM and CDR2 is ANQGSEA. The V and J ends lost 4 bases and 2 bases respectively, with 15 bases between them. Here the CDR3 DNA reads TGCAGCGTTGTTTTCCGTACCCGAGCTGGAAACACCATATATTTT. It specifies CSVVFRTRAGNTIYF.

This chain links TRBV12-3 or TRBV12-4 with TRBJ1-2; a weak D match, TRBD1 (5 bases). This CDR3 has 13 residues. V lost 7 bases to trimming and J lost 6 bases, with 15 bases between them. Written as DNA, the CDR3 is TGTGCCAGCAATCCACTGGGGGGGAATGGCTACACCTTC. Its translation is CASNPLGGNGYTF.

The chain links TRBV2 to TRBJ2-1, with a possible D match to TRBD2 (6 bases). The CDR3 is 13 amino acids. CDR1 is SNHLY and CDR2 is FYNNEI in the germline V gene. V lost 8 bases, J lost 5 bases, and 13 bases lay in between. This CDR3 is CASPGLEDNEQFF. CDR3 DNA sequence: TGTGCCAGCCCGGGACTGGAAGACAATGAGCAGTTCTTC.

V gene TRBV3-1 (or the pseudogene TRBV3-2) combines with J gene TRBJ1-1, with 7 bases that match TRBD1. CDR3 length equals 15 residues. The trim removed 1 base at V and 5 bases at J, leaving 7 bases unmatched. Germline loops: CDR1 LGHDT, CDR2 YNNKEL (reference sequence). The CDR3 sequence: CASSQGAGGMTEAFF. CDR3 DNA: TGTGCCAGCAGCCAAGGGGCAGGGGGGATGACTGAAGCTTTCTTT.

A word on this clone: Within the sample, other DNA sequences also encode this same CDR3. The chain carries TRBV28 and TRBJ2-3; 7 nucleotides agree with TRBD1. CDR1 is MDHEN and CDR2 is SYDVKM in the germline V gene. There are 14 residues in the CDR3. V trimming: 3 bases; J trimming: 0 bases; junction bases outside the gene matches: 0. The chain's CDR3 is CASSLTGSTDTQYF. DNA for the CDR3: TGTGCCAGCAGTTTGACAGGGAGCACAGATACGCAGTATTTT.

V usage is TRBV10-3 and J usage is TRBJ2-5, with TRBD2 matching 15 bases. V shed 10 bases and J 5 bases; nucleotides not matched to a gene: 11. CDR1 and CDR2 from the germline V gene are ENHRY and SYGVKD. This CDR3 comprises 16 residues. CDR3 nucleotides: TGTGCCACAACCCCCGGGACTAGCGGGAGGCTCGAGACCCAGTACTTC. Amino acid sequence: CATTPGTSGRLETQYF.

V usage is TRBV9 and J usage is TRBJ2-1, with 11 nucleotides matching TRBD2. This CDR3 contains 17 residues. The J segment lost 10 bases and the V segment lost 3 bases, leaving 15 bases of the junction unmatched. Germline loops: CDR1 SGDLS, CDR2 YYNGEE. This chain's CDR3 is CASSAGTSGTRGPEQFF. CDR3 DNA: TGTGCCAGCAGCGCCGGGACTAGCGGTACCCGCGGGCCCGAGCAGTTCTTC.

Only a few counts were recorded for this clone. This CDR3 is CASSRGRGQRNSYNEQFF. As DNA, the CDR3 is TGTGCCAGCAGCCGTGGCCGAGGGCAGAGGAACTCCTACAATGAGCAGTTCTTC. The chain couples TRBV7-3 to TRBJ2-1, with a possible D match to TRBD2 (5 bases). The V end was cut by 5 bases, the J end by 0 bases, with 20 bases between. The CDR3 is made up of 18 amino acids. Germline loops: CDR1 SGHTA, CDR2 FQGTGA. Drawing the rest from reference TRBV7-3 and TRBJ2-1, the complete variable domain is GAGVSQTPSNKVTEKGKYVELRCDPISGHTALYWYRQSLGQGPEFLIYFQGTGAADDSGLPNDRFFAVRPEGSVSTLKIQRTERGDSAVYLCASSRGRGQRNSYNEQFFGPGTRLTVL.

The gene calls are TRBV6-1 and TRBJ1-4, with D hard to call. Trimming pared 2 bases from V and 8 bases from J, leaving 24 bases between. Germline V gene lookup returns CDR1 MNHNS and CDR2 SASEGT. The CDR3 has 18 residues. The chain's CDR3 is CASSEHGVYTGELEKLFF. In nucleotides, the CDR3 is TGTGCCAGCAGTGAACATGGAGTTTATACGGGAGAATTGGAAAAACTGTTTTTT.

The chain links TRBV27 to TRBJ2-1, with D perhaps TRBD1 (6 bases). V lost 5 bases and J 9 bases, leaving 14 bases between the germline ends. CDR3 length equals 13 residues. Germline CDR1 is MNHEY and CDR2 is SMNVEV (reference sequence). The CDR3 loop is CASSPQQGFEQFF. DNA of the CDR3: TGTGCCAGCAGTCCCCAACAGGGTTTTGAGCAGTTCTTC.

This clone was seen once. This chain connects TRBV6-4 to TRBJ2-1; the D gene is possibly TRBD2 (5 bases). Trimming left V 4 bases short and J 11 bases short, with 15 bases between. CDR3 size: 13 residues. Germline V gene sequence: CDR1 MRHNA, CDR2 SNTAGT. The CDR3 nucleotides read TGTGCCAGCAGTGCCTGGAGCGGCCCCAAGCAGTTCTTC. It encodes CASSAWSGPKQFF.

The rearrangement links TRBV19 to TRBJ1-2; perhaps TRBD1 as D (5 bases). The V gene lost 2 bases and the J gene lost 6 bases, with 10 bases spanning the gap. Germline V gene data show CDR1 as LNHDA and CDR2 as SQIVND (reference sequence). The CDR3 totals 13 residues. The CDR3 is CASSIRGFDGYTF. DNA for the CDR3: TGTGCCAGTAGTATACGGGGGTTCGATGGCTACACCTTC.

The J gene is TRBJ2-1, the V gene TRBV28; 9 bases line up with TRBD1. The CDR3 length is 16 residues. CDR1 MDHEN and CDR2 SYDVKM come from the germline V gene. With V trimmed by 6 bases and J by 6 bases, 12 bases remained unmatched. CDR3 protein: CASSWTRTGDINEQFF. DNA of the CDR3: TGTGCCAGCAGCTGGACCCGGACAGGGGATATCAATGAGCAGTTCTTC.

This clone has a single count. V gene TRBV28 combines with J gene TRBJ1-2; D ambiguous. From germline, CDR1 is MDHEN and CDR2 SYDVKM. V dropped 7 bases and J dropped 8 bases, with 14 bases sitting between them. This CDR3 comprises 12 residues. The CDR3 nucleotides read TGTGCCAGCAAACGGGGTCCCGGAGGCTACACCTTC. This codes for CASKRGPGGYTF.

The rearrangement joins TRBV7-2 to TRBJ1-5, with 9 bases fitting TRBD1. V gave up 1 base and J gave up 5 bases; unmatched junction bases: 6. The CDR3 loop spans 16 amino acids. Per germline, CDR1 SGHTA and CDR2 FQGNSA. DNA for the CDR3: TGTGCCAGCAGCTTAGATCCCCGGACAGGGGATCAGCCCCAGCATTTT. This translates into CASSLDPRTGDQPQHF.

The J gene is TRBJ1-6, the V gene TRBV7-2, with unresolved D. This CDR3 is 14 amino acids long. Germline V lookup: CDR1 SGHTA, CDR2 FQGNSA. Trimming pared 6 bases from V and 10 bases from J, leaving 16 bases between. CDR3 nucleotides: TGTGCCAGCAGACGGGTCGGGATTCAATCACCCCTCCACTTT. It is translated as CASRRVGIQSPLHF.

This clone has more than one count but fewer than ten. The chain combines TRBV5-6 with TRBJ1-2; TRBD1 is a possible D gene (6 bases). The CDR3 sequence is 13 residues long. V lost 5 bases and J lost 4, with 12 bases in between. CDR1 and CDR2 (germline): SGHDT, YYEEEE. CDR3 region: CASRQGISYGYTF. The CDR3 region has the DNA TGTGCCAGCAGACAGGGTATAAGCTATGGCTACACCTTC.

This rearrangement joins TRBV7-7 to TRBJ2-3; TRBD2 matches 8 bases. V shed 3 bases, J shed 4 bases, and the junction held 6 bases outside the gene matches. The V gene's germline CDR1 is SSHAT and CDR2 FNYEAQ (reference sequence). This CDR3 spans 15 amino acids. The CDR3 coding sequence is TGTGCCAGCAGCTTGGGACTAGGCTCACCAGATACGCAGTATTTT. Protein sequence: CASSLGLGSPDTQYF. The variable domain in full, completed from reference TRBV7-7 and TRBJ2-3, reads GAGVSQSPRYKVTKRGQDVTLRCDPISSHATLYWYQQALGQGPEFLTYFNYEAQPDKSGLPSDRFSAERPEGSISTLTIQRTEQRDSAMYRCASSLGLGSPDTQYFGPGTRLTVL.

The chain combines TRBV5-8 with TRBJ1-4, with 8 bases matching TRBD1. The ends lost 6 bases at V and 5 bases at J; junction bases unmatched: 15. The CDR3 has 17 residues. CDR1 is SGHTS, CDR2 YDEGEE, per germline. The CDR3 DNA reads as TGTGCCAGCACTCGACAAAAACAGGGGGTCCGGAATGAAAAACTGTTTTTT. Translated: CASTRQKQGVRNEKLFF.

The rearrangement joins TRBV18 to TRBJ1-2, with 11 bases identical to TRBD1. Germline trimming cut 5 bases from V and 5 bases from J; bases unmatched to any gene: 10. Germline CDR1 is KGHSH and CDR2 is LQKENI. The CDR3 runs to 16 residues. The CDR3 loop reads CASSKDRGRDNYGYTF. The CDR3 bases are TGTGCCAGCTCAAAGGACAGGGGGCGAGATAATTATGGCTACACCTTC.

This chain uses TRBV10-2 with TRBJ1-6; no clear D. This CDR3 spans 15 amino acids. Trimming cost V 6 bases and J 10 bases, with 19 bases left between them. Germline-derived CDR1 and CDR2 are WSHSY and SAAADI. The chain's CDR3 is CASRGEKGRYSPLHF. DNA of the CDR3: TGCGCCAGCAGGGGCGAGAAAGGCCGGTACTCACCCCTCCACTTT.